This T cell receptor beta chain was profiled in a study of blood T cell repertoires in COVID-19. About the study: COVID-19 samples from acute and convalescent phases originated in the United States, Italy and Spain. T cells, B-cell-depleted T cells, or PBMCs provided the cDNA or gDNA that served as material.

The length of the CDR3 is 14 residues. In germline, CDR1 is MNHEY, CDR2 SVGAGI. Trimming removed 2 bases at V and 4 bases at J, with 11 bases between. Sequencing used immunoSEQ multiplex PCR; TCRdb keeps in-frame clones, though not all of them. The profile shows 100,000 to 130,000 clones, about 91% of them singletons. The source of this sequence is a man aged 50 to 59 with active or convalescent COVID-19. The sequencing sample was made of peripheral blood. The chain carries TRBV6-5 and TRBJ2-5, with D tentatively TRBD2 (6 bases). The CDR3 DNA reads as TGTGCCAGCAGTTACGGCCAGGGAGGAGAGACCCAGTACTTC. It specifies CASSYGQGGETQYF.